Listed below are T cell receptor beta chains from one sample, sequenced in a study of T cells in narcolepsy. Profiling relied on immunoSEQ multiplex PCR, and the TCRdb table lists in-frame clones only, not all of them. The data show around 660 clones, approximately 30% seen once. Their antigen targets remain unknown. Specimen: cultured CD8+ T cells from cerebrospinal fluid. These receptors were collected from a human donor with narcolepsy. Each CDR3 is given with its conserved first and last residue. The D gene is left open where the match is weak. Clone size appears in some rows only: once, few, many, or a class for an expanded clone.

d_gene: .
abundance: few
j_gene: TRBJ1-2
v_gene: TRBV7-2
CDR3nt: TGTGCCAGCAGCTTGTCGGATGTCAACTATGGCTACACCTTC
CDR3aa: CASSLSDVNYGYTF

d_gene: .
abundance: .
j_gene: TRBJ2-3
v_gene: TRBV5-1
CDR3nt: TGCGCCAGCAGCCAATATTGGTCAGCAGATACGCAGTATTTT
CDR3aa: CASSQYWSADTQYF

d_gene: .
abundance: medium-sized
j_gene: TRBJ2-7
v_gene: TRBV7-6
CDR3nt: TGTGCCAGCAGCTTAGCCGGACACTACGAGCAGTACTTC
CDR3aa: CASSLAGHYEQYF

d_gene: .
abundance: .
j_gene: TRBJ2-7
v_gene: TRBV2
CDR3nt: TGTTCCATCAGTGTTACCCCTACGGACCACGAGCAGTACTTC
CDR3aa: CSISVTPTDHEQYF

d_gene: TRBD2
abundance: .
j_gene: TRBJ2-1
v_gene: TRBV5-5
CDR3nt: TGCGCCAGCAGCCCTTGGACTAGCGCCAATGAGCAGTTCTTC
CDR3aa: CASSPWTSANEQFF

d_gene: TRBD2
abundance: .
j_gene: TRBJ2-7
v_gene: TRBV7-2
CDR3nt: TGTGCCAGCAGCTTGGGGCTAGCGGGAGATTCAGGATACGAGCAGTACTTC
CDR3aa: CASSLGLAGDSGYEQYF

d_gene: .
abundance: few
j_gene: TRBJ2-2
v_gene: TRBV11-2
CDR3nt: TGTGCCAGCAGCTTCATGTCGAGCGGGACCGGGGAGCTGTTTTTT
CDR3aa: CASSFMSSGTGELFF

d_gene: .
abundance: hyperexpanded
j_gene: TRBJ1-2
v_gene: TRBV19
CDR3nt: TGTGCCAGTAGTATCTCGTATCCCCCAGACTATGGCTACACCTTC
CDR3aa: CASSISYPPDYGYTF

d_gene: TRBD1
abundance: .
j_gene: TRBJ2-7
v_gene: TRBV11-2
CDR3nt: TGTGCCAGCAGCACGACAGGGGCTCCCTACGAGCAGTACTTC
CDR3aa: CASSTTGAPYEQYF

d_gene: .
abundance: .
j_gene: TRBJ2-7
v_gene: TRBV21-1
CDR3nt: TGTGCCAGCAGGTGGACTAGCGGGAGTGAAGAGCAGTACTTC
CDR3aa: CASRWTSGSEEQYF

d_gene: .
abundance: .
j_gene: TRBJ2-2
v_gene: TRBV4-1
CDR3nt: TGCGCCAGGAGCTACGGACTGGGGGCGGTCGGGGAGCTGTTTTTT
CDR3aa: CARSYGLGAVGELFF

d_gene: TRBD1
abundance: few
j_gene: TRBJ2-7
v_gene: TRBV4-2
CDR3nt: TGTGCCAGCAGCGAAGAGAGGGGGCTTGAGTACGAGCAGTACTTC
CDR3aa: CASSEERGLEYEQYF

d_gene: TRBD1
abundance: few
j_gene: TRBJ1-2
v_gene: TRBV5-8
CDR3nt: TGTGCCAGCAGCGCCTCGGGACAGGGTACCTTTGGCTACACCTTC
CDR3aa: CASSASGQGTFGYTF

d_gene: .
abundance: few
j_gene: TRBJ1-1
v_gene: TRBV12-5
CDR3nt: TGTGCTAGTGGTGGGGGGCGAGTCACTGAAGCTTTCTTT
CDR3aa: CASGGGRVTEAFF

d_gene: TRBD1
abundance: few
j_gene: TRBJ2-7
v_gene: TRBV7-8
CDR3nt: TGTGCCAGCAGGAGTGGGGACAGGCGACCCTACGAGCAGTACTTC
CDR3aa: CASRSGDRRPYEQYF

d_gene: .
abundance: large
j_gene: TRBJ1-4
v_gene: TRBV6-1
CDR3nt: TGTGCCAGCAGGGGGGTCGGTCTCAATGAAAAACTGTTTTTT
CDR3aa: CASRGVGLNEKLFF

d_gene: .
abundance: few
j_gene: TRBJ1-2
v_gene: TRBV7-9
CDR3nt: TGTGCCAGCAGCTTGTCGGATGTCAACTATGGCTACACCTTC
CDR3aa: CASSLSDVNYGYTF

d_gene: .
abundance: large
j_gene: TRBJ2-1
v_gene: TRBV5-5
CDR3nt: TGTGCCAGCAGTCAGGGCAATGAGCAGTTCTTC
CDR3aa: CASSQGNEQFF

d_gene: .
abundance: .
j_gene: TRBJ2-1
v_gene: TRBV15
CDR3nt: TGTGCCACAAGGGCGTTCTCCTACAATGAGCAGTTCTTC
CDR3aa: CATRAFSYNEQFF

d_gene: TRBD2
abundance: .
j_gene: TRBJ2-1
v_gene: TRBV11-2
CDR3nt: TGCGCCAGCAGCCCTTGGACTAGCGCCAATGAGCAGTTCTTC
CDR3aa: CASSPWTSANEQFF

d_gene: TRBD2
abundance: .
j_gene: TRBJ2-1
v_gene: TRBV5-8
CDR3nt: TGTGCCAGCAGCCCTTGGACTAGCTACAATGAGCAGTTCTTC
CDR3aa: CASSPWTSYNEQFF

d_gene: .
abundance: .
j_gene: TRBJ2-1
v_gene: TRBV7-3
CDR3nt: TGTGCCAGCAGCTTACGCCAGGGAACTAACAATGAGCAGTTCTTC
CDR3aa: CASSLRQGTNNEQFF

d_gene: .
abundance: few
j_gene: TRBJ1-6
v_gene: TRBV7-9
CDR3nt: TGTGCCAGCAGCCCCCCGGATGGTAATTCACCCCTCCACTTT
CDR3aa: CASSPPDGNSPLHF

d_gene: TRBD1
abundance: few
j_gene: TRBJ1-1
v_gene: TRBV7-1
CDR3nt: TGTGCCAGCAGCCGAACGATGGGAGAACAGGGGGTGAACACTGAAGCTTTCTTT
CDR3aa: CASSRTMGEQGVNTEAFF

d_gene: TRBD2
abundance: once
j_gene: TRBJ2-7
v_gene: TRBV5-6
CDR3nt: TGTGCCAGCAGCTTGGGGCTAGCGGGAGATTCAGGATACGAGCAGTACTTC
CDR3aa: CASSLGLAGDSGYEQYF

d_gene: .
abundance: .
j_gene: TRBJ1-6
v_gene: TRBV5-3
CDR3nt: TGTGCCAGCAGCCTGGGAGTTCCCTATAATTCACCCCTCCACTTT
CDR3aa: CASSLGVPYNSPLHF

d_gene: TRBD2
abundance: .
j_gene: TRBJ2-6
v_gene: TRBV9
CDR3nt: TGTGCCACCGCAGCGGGGGCGCTAGGGGCCAACGTCCTGACTTTC
CDR3aa: CATAAGALGANVLTF

d_gene: .
abundance: .
j_gene: TRBJ2-6
v_gene: TRBV8-2
CDR3nt: TGTGGCATTGCGTGCAAGATAACACAAAGTCGGGCCAACGTCCTGACTTTC
CDR3aa: CGIACKITQSRANVLTF

d_gene: .
abundance: .
j_gene: TRBJ2-7
v_gene: TRBV2
CDR3nt: TGTGCCAGCAGCCTGACCTCCTACGAGCAGTACTTC
CDR3aa: CASSLTSYEQYF

d_gene: .
abundance: .
j_gene: TRBJ2-1
v_gene: TRBV1
CDR3nt: TGCACCAGCAGCCAAGATGGAGGGGAGAGCTCCTACAATGAGCAGTTCTTC
CDR3aa: CTSSQDGGESSYNEQFF

d_gene: .
abundance: .
j_gene: TRBJ1-4
v_gene: TRBV6-1
CDR3nt: TGTGCCAGCAGGGGGGTCGGGCTCAATGAAAAACTGGTTTTT
CDR3aa: CASRGVGLNEKLVF

d_gene: .
abundance: few
j_gene: TRBJ1-3
v_gene: TRBV5-8
CDR3nt: TGTGCCAGCAGCTTAGCCCCCGGGGTTGGAAACACCATATATTTT
CDR3aa: CASSLAPGVGNTIYF

d_gene: TRBD1
abundance: few
j_gene: TRBJ1-2
v_gene: TRBV5-1
CDR3nt: TGCGCCAGCAGCCGGACCCCGGGACAGGGCGTTACTAACTATGGCTACACCTTC
CDR3aa: CASSRTPGQGVTNYGYTF

d_gene: .
abundance: few
j_gene: TRBJ2-3
v_gene: TRBV4-3
CDR3nt: TGCGCCAGCAGCCAAGGTCCGTTCTCTAGCACAGATACGCAGTATTTT
CDR3aa: CASSQGPFSSTDTQYF

d_gene: .
abundance: once
j_gene: TRBJ1-2
v_gene: TRBV21-1
CDR3nt: TGTGCCAGCAGCTCAACCGTAGCTACAGAAAGAACCTATGGCTACACCTTC
CDR3aa: CASSSTVATERTYGYTF

d_gene: .
abundance: once
j_gene: TRBJ1-1
v_gene: TRBV6-6
CDR3nt: TGTGCCAGCAGTTTCCATAGGACTTCGAACACTGAAGCTTTCTTT
CDR3aa: CASSFHRTSNTEAFF

d_gene: .
abundance: .
j_gene: TRBJ1-5
v_gene: TRBV11-2
CDR3nt: TGCGCCAGCAGCCAAGATCGTGGGGTCGGGCAGCCCCAGCATTTT
CDR3aa: CASSQDRGVGQPQHF

d_gene: .
abundance: hyperexpanded
j_gene: TRBJ1-3
v_gene: TRBV5-4
CDR3nt: TGTGCCAGCAGCTTAGCCCCCGGGGTTGGAAACACCATATATTTT
CDR3aa: CASSLAPGVGNTIYF

d_gene: .
abundance: .
j_gene: TRBJ2-7
v_gene: TRBV2
CDR3nt: TGTGCCATCAGTGAAGGTGCCGGGGACGAGCAGTACTTC
CDR3aa: CAISEGAGDEQYF

d_gene: TRBD1
abundance: few
j_gene: TRBJ1-3
v_gene: TRBV4-2
CDR3nt: TGTGCCAGCAGCGAAGGGGGCCCGAACACCATATATTTT
CDR3aa: CASSEGGPNTIYF

d_gene: TRBD1
abundance: .
j_gene: TRBJ1-5
v_gene: TRBV5-8
CDR3nt: TGTGCCAGCAGCTTTGGGACAGGGGTACCGCCCCAGCATTTT
CDR3aa: CASSFGTGVPPQHF

d_gene: TRBD1
abundance: .
j_gene: TRBJ2-7
v_gene: TRBV7-3
CDR3nt: TGTGCCAGCAGCACGACAGGGGCTCCCTACGAGCAGTACTTC
CDR3aa: CASSTTGAPYEQYF